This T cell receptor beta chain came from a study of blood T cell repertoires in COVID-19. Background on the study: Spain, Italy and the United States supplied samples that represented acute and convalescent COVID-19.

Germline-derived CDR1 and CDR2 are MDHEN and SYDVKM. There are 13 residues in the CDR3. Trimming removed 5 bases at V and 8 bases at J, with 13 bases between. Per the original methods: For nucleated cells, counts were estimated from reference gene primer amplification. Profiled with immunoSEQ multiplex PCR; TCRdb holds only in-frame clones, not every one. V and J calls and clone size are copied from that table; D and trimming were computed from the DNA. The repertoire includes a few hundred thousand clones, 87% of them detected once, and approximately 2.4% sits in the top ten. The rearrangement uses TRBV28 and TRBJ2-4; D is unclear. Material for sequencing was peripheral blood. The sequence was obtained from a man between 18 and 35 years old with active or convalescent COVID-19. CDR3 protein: CASSRSRIDIQYF. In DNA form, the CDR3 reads TGTGCCAGCAGTCGTTCTAGAATTGACATTCAGTACTTC.